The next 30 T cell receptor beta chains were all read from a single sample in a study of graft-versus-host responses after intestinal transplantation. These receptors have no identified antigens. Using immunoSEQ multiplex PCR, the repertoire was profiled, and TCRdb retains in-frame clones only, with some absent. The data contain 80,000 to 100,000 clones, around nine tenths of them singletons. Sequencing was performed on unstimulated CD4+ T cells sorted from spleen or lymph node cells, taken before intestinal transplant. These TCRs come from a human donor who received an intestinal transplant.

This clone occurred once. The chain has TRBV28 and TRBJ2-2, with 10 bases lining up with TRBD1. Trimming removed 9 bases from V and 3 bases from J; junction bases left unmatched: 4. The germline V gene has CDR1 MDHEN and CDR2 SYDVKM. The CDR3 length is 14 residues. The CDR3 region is CARRDRGDTGELFF. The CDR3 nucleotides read TGTGCCAGGAGGGACAGGGGCGACACCGGGGAGCTGTTTTTT.

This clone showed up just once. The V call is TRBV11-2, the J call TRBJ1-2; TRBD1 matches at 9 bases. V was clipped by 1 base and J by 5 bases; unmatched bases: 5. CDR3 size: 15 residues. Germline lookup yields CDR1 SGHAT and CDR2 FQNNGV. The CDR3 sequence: CASSLGDRAQYGYTF. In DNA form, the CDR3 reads TGTGCCAGCAGCTTAGGGGACAGGGCTCAGTATGGCTACACCTTC.

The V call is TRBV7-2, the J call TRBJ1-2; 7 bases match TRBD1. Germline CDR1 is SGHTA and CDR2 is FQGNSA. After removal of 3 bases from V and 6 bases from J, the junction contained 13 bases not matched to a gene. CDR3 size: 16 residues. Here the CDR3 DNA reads TGTGCCAGCAGCTTGAAGATTTCGGCAGGGGGGCATGGCTACACCTTC. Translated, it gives CASSLKISAGGHGYTF.

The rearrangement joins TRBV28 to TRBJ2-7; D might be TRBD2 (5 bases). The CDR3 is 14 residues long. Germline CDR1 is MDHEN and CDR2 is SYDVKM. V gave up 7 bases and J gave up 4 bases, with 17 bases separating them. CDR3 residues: CASNPTGYFYEQYF. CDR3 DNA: TGTGCCAGCAACCCGACGGGGTACTTTTACGAGCAGTACTTC.

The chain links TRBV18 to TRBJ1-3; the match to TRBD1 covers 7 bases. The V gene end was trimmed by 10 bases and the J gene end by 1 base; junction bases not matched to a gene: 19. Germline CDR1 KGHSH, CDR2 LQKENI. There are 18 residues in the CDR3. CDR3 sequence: CATTDRPTGITSGNTIYF. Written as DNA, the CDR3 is TGTGCCACCACCGACCGTCCGACAGGGATAACATCTGGAAACACCATATATTTT.

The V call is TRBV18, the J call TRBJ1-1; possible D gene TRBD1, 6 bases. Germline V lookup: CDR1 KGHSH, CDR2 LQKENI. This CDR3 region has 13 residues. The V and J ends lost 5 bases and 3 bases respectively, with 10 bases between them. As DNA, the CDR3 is TGTGCCAGCTCAACTAACAGGGACACTGAAGCTTTCTTT. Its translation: CASSTNRDTEAFF.

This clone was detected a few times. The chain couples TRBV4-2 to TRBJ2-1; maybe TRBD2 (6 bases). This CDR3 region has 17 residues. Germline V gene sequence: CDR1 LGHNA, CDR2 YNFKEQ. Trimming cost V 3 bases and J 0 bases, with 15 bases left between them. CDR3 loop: CASSQDQRASSYNEQFF. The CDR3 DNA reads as TGTGCCAGCAGCCAGGACCAGCGGGCCAGCTCCTACAATGAGCAGTTCTTC.

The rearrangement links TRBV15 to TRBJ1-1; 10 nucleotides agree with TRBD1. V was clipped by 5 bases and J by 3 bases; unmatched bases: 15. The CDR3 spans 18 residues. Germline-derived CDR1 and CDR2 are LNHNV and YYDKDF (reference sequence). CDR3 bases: TGTGCCACCAGCCCTACCACTTTTCCCGGGACAGGGGACACTGAAGCTTTCTTT. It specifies CATSPTTFPGTGDTEAFF.

The CDR3 loop reads CASSWGGRTDTQYF. The CDR3 coding sequence is TGTGCCAGCAGCTGGGGGGGGCGCACAGATACGCAGTATTTT. The chain uses TRBV5-4 and TRBJ2-3; TRBD2 might be the D (7 bases). Germline lookup yields CDR1 SGHNT and CDR2 YYREEE (reference sequence). This CDR3 comprises 14 residues. The germline V and J ends were trimmed by 3 bases and 1 base, with 9 bases remaining between them.

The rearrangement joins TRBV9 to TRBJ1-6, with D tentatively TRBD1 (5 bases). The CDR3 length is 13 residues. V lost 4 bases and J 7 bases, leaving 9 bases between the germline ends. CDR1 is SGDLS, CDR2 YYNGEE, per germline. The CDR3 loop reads CASSPRTNSPLHF. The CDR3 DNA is TGTGCCAGCAGCCCACGGACAAATTCACCCCTCCACTTT.

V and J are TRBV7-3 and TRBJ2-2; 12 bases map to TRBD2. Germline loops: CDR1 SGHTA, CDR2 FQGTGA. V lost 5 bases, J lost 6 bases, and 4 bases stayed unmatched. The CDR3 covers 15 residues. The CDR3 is CASSRPSGGAGELFF. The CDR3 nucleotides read TGTGCCAGCAGCCGACCTAGCGGGGGGGCCGGGGAGCTGTTTTTT. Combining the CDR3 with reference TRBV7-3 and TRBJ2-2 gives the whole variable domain GAGVSQTPSNKVTEKGKYVELRCDPISGHTALYWYRQSLGQGPEFLIYFQGTGAADDSGLPNDRFFAVRPEGSVSTLKIQRTERGDSAVYLCASSRPSGGAGELFFGEGSRLTVL.

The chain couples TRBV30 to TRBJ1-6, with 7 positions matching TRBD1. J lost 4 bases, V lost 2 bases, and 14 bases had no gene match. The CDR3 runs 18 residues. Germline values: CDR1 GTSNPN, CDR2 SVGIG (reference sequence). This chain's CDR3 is CAWSHRKALGQYNSPLHF. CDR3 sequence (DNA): TGTGCCTGGAGTCACCGAAAGGCCCTGGGACAGTATAATTCACCCCTCCACTTT.

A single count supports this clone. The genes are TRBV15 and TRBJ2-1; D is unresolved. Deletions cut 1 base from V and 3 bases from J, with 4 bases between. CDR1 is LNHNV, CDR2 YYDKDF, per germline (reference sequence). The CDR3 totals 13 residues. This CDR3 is CATSRAYYNEQFF. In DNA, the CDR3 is TGTGCCACCAGCAGAGCTTACTACAATGAGCAGTTCTTC.

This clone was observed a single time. CDR3 residues: CASSFSGHQYTEAFF. CDR3 sequence (DNA): TGTGCCAGCAGCTTTTCGGGACACCAGTACACTGAAGCTTTCTTT. This chain links TRBV11-2 with TRBJ1-1; possible D gene TRBD1, 6 bases. V was clipped by 3 bases and J by 3 bases, with 14 bases between them. CDR3 length equals 15 residues. Germline V gives CDR1 SGHAT, CDR2 FQNNGV. The full variable domain, completed using reference TRBV11-2 and TRBJ1-1, is EAGVAQSPRYKIIEKRQSVAFWCNPISGHATLYWYQQILGQGPKLLIQFQNNGVVDDSQLPKDRFSAERLKGVDSTLKIQPAKLEDSAVYLCASSFSGHQYTEAFFGQGTRLTVV.

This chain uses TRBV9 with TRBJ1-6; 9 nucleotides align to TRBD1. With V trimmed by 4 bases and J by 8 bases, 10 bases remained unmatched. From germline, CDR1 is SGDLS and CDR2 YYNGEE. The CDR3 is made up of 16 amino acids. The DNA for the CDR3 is TGTGCCAGCAGCTCTCGGACGGGACAGGGTTATTCACCCCTCCACTTT. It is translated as CASSSRTGQGYSPLHF.

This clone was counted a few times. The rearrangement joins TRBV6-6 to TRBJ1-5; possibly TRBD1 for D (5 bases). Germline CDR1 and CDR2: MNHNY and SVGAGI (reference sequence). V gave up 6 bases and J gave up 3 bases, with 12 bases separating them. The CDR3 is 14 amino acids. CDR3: CASSLTAYNQPQHF. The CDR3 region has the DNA TGTGCCAGCAGCCTGACAGCTTACAATCAGCCCCAGCATTTT.

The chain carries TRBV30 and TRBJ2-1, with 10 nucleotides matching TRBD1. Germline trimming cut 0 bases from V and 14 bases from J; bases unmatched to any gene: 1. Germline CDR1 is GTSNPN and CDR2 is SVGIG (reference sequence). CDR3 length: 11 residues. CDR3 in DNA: TGTGCCTGGAGTGTGGGGACAGGGGAGTTCTTC. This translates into CAWSVGTGEFF.

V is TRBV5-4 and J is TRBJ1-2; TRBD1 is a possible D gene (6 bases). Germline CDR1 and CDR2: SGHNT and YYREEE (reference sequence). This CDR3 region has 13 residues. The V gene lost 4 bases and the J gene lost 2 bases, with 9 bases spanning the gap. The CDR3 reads CASSQTGNYGYTF. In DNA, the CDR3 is TGTGCCAGCAGCCAAACAGGGAACTATGGCTACACCTTC.

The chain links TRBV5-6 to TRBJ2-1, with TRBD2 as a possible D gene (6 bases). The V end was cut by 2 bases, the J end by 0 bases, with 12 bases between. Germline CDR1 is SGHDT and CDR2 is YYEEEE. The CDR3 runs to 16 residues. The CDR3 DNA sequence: TGTGCCAGCAGCTTAAGGGTCGGGAGCTCCTACAATGAGCAGTTCTTC. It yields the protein CASSLRVGSSYNEQFF.

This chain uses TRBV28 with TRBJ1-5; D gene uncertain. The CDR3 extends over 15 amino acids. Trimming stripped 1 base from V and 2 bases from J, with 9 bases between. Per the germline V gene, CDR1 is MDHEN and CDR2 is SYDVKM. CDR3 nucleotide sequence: TGTGCCAGCAGTTTATTGGGCAGAGGCAATCAGCCCCAGCATTTT. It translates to CASSLLGRGNQPQHF.

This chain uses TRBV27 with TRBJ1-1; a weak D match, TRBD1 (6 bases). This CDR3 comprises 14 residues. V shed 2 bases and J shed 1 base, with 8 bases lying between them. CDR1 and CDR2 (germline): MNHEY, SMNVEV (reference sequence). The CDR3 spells CASSLVQGNTEAFF. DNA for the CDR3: TGTGCCAGCAGTTTAGTACAGGGGAACACTGAAGCTTTCTTT.

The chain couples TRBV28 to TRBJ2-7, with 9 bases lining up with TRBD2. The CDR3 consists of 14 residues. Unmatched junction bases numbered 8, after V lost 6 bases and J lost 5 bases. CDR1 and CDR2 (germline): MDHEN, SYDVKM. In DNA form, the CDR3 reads TGTGCCAGCAGCAAAGCGGGAGGATTCGACGAGCAGTACTTC. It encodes CASSKAGGFDEQYF. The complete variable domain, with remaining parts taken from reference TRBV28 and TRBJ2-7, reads DVKVTQSSRYLVKRTGEKVFLECVQDMDHENMFWYRQDPGLGLRLIYFSYDVKMKEKGDIPEGYSVSREKKERFSLILESASTNQTSMYLCASSKAGGFDEQYFGPGTRLTVT.

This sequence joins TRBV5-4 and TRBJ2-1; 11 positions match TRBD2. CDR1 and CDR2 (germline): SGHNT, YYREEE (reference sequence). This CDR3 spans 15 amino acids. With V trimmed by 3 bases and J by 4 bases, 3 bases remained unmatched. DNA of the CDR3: TGTGCCAGCAGCTCCCCTAGCGGGAGGTACAATGAGCAGTTCTTC. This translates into CASSSPSGRYNEQFF.

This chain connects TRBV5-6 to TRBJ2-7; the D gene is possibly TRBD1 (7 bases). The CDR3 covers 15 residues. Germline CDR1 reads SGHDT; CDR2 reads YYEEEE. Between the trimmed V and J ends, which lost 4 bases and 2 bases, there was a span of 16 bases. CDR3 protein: CASSLWRGRPYEQYF. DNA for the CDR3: TGTGCCAGCAGCCTATGGAGGGGGCGCCCCTACGAGCAGTACTTC.

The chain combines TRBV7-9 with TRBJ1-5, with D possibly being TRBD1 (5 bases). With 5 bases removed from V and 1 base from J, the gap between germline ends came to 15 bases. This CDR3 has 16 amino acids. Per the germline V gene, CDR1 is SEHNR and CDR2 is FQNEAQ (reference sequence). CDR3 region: CASSLTGLRSNQPQHF. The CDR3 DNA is TGTGCCAGCAGCCTTACAGGCTTGAGGAGCAATCAGCCCCAGCATTTT.

The CDR3 region has the DNA TGTGCCAGTAGAACGGGACTAGCGAACACCGGGGAGCTGTTTTTT. It specifies CASRTGLANTGELFF. This chain uses TRBV19 with TRBJ2-2; TRBD2 matches 8 bases. Germline assignment: CDR1 LNHDA and CDR2 SQIVND (reference sequence). Trimming at V came to 6 bases and at J to 0 bases, leaving 3 bases not matched to a gene. The CDR3 runs to 15 residues.

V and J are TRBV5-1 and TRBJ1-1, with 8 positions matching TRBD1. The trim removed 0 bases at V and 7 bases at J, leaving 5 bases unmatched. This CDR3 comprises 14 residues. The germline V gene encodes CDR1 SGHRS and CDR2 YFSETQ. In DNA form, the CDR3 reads TGCGCCAGCAGCTTGGGGGAAACAGGGGGTGAAGCTTTCTTT. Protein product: CASSLGETGGEAFF.

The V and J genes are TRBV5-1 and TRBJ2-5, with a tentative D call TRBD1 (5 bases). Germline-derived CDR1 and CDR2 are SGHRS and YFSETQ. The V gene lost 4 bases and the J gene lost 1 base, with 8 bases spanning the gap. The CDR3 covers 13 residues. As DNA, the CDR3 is TGCGCCAGCAGCGTGGACACCCAAGAGACCCAGTACTTC. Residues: CASSVDTQETQYF.

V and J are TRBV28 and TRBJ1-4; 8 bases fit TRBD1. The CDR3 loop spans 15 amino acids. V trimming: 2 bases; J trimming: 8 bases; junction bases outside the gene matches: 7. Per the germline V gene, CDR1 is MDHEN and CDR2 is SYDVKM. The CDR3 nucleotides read TGTGCCAGCAGTTTAATGGGACAGGTAGAGGAAAAACTGTTTTTT. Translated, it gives CASSLMGQVEEKLFF.

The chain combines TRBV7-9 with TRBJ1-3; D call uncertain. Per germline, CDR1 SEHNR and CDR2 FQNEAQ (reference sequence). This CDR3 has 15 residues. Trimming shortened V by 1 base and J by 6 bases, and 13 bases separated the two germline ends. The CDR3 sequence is CASSLVTGYENTIYF. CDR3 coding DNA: TGTGCCAGCAGCTTAGTAACCGGGTATGAAAACACCATATATTTT.